The 18 T cell receptor beta chains presented below share a single source sample, sequenced in a study of blood T cell repertoires in COVID-19. Method: immunoSEQ multiplex PCR; TCRdb's copy keeps in-frame clones and lacks some. This sample yields just under 150,000 clones, of which roughly 89% are seen a single time; over 8.5% belongs to the top ten. The sequenced sample was peripheral blood. The receptors originated from a woman aged 45 to 65 with active or convalescent COVID-19.

The chain carries TRBV28 and TRBJ1-1; D gene ambiguous. The CDR3 length is 14 residues. CDR1 MDHEN and CDR2 SYDVKM come from the germline V gene. V lost 2 bases and J lost 3, with 10 bases in between. CDR3 amino acids: CASSLADGDTEAFF. The CDR3 DNA sequence: TGTGCCAGCAGTTTAGCGGACGGGGACACTGAAGCTTTCTTT.

The V call is TRBV18, the J call TRBJ2-1; 8 bases fit TRBD1. There are 17 residues in the CDR3. CDR1 is KGHSH and CDR2 is LQKENI in the germline V gene. The trim removed 1 base at V and 5 bases at J, leaving 10 bases unmatched. CDR3 loop: CASSPLLQGGLHNEQFF. The DNA for the CDR3 is TGTGCCAGCTCACCACTCCTACAGGGGGGTCTGCACAATGAGCAGTTCTTC.

This chain joins TRBV4-1 and TRBJ2-5, with 8 positions matching TRBD1. The CDR3 consists of 16 residues. Trimming removed 2 bases from V and 4 bases from J; junction bases left unmatched: 9. The V gene's germline CDR1 is MGHRA and CDR2 YSYEKL. CDR3 in DNA: TGCGCCAGCAGCCAACCCCGACAGGGGATAAGAGAGACCCAGTACTTC. Protein: CASSQPRQGIRETQYF.

The chain uses TRBV7-2 and TRBJ2-5, with 7 bases lining up with TRBD2. Trimming cost V 6 bases and J 2 bases; bases outside gene matches: 18. This CDR3 region has 18 residues. Per germline, CDR1 SGHTA and CDR2 FQGNSA. CDR3 protein: CASSPLSWRGFLQETQYF. The CDR3 nucleotides read TGTGCCAGCAGTCCTCTTAGTTGGCGGGGGTTCCTTCAAGAGACCCAGTACTTC.

The V gene is TRBV20-1, the J gene TRBJ2-7; 9 nucleotides match TRBD2. The CDR3 spans 13 residues. Unmatched junction bases numbered 0, after V lost 3 bases and J lost 0 bases. Per germline, CDR1 DFQATT and CDR2 SNEGSKA (reference sequence). CDR3 sequence (DNA): TGCAGTGCTAGTAGCGGGGGCTCCTACGAGCAGTACTTC. This encodes CSASSGGSYEQYF.

J is TRBJ2-3 and V is TRBV27; a possible D gene is TRBD2 (6 bases). This CDR3 comprises 15 residues. Per the germline V gene, CDR1 is MNHEY and CDR2 is SMNVEV (reference sequence). Trimming shortened V by 6 bases and J by 2 bases, and 15 bases separated the two germline ends. Written as DNA, the CDR3 is TGTGCCAGCAGCGGGCTAGCGACGCCCACAGATACGCAGTATTTT. Its protein is CASSGLATPTDTQYF.

The rearrangement joins TRBV3-1 (or the pseudogene TRBV3-2) to TRBJ1-2; 7 positions agree with TRBD1. V trimming: 4 bases; J trimming: 2 bases; junction bases outside the gene matches: 4. Germline CDR1 is LGHDT and CDR2 is YNNKEL (reference sequence). The CDR3 spans 14 residues. The DNA for the CDR3 is TGTGCCAGCAGCCGACAGGGCGTAAACTATGGCTACACCTTC. This encodes CASSRQGVNYGYTF.

The CDR3 region has the DNA TGCGCCAGCAGCCCCGGGACTAGCGCTACCTACGAGCAGTACTTC. Translating gives CASSPGTSATYEQYF. V usage is TRBV4-1 and J usage is TRBJ2-7; 10 positions agree with TRBD2. The CDR3 spans 15 residues. CDR1 and CDR2 from the germline V gene are MGHRA and YSYEKL. The ends lost 4 bases at V and 2 bases at J; junction bases unmatched: 5.

This clone was found once. This chain joins TRBV5-1 and TRBJ2-7; D may be TRBD1 (6 bases). Per germline, CDR1 SGHRS and CDR2 YFSETQ. This CDR3 is 15 amino acids long. V was cut by 4 bases and J by 4 bases, with 18 bases left in between. CDR3 in DNA: TGCGCCAGCAGCAAAAATGTTCTACAGGGTTACGAGCAGTACTTC. Translated, it gives CASSKNVLQGYEQYF.

The chain recombines TRBV28 with TRBJ1-5; D uncertain. V lost 9 bases to trimming and J lost 2 bases, with 14 bases between them. Germline assignment: CDR1 MDHEN and CDR2 SYDVKM. CDR3 length: 14 residues. CDR3 residues: CASSTVEGNQPQHF. The CDR3 DNA is TGTGCCAGTTCTACGGTGGAGGGCAATCAGCCCCAGCATTTT.

The gene calls are TRBV7-2 and TRBJ1-3; 7 bases map to TRBD1. CDR1 and CDR2 from the germline V gene are SGHTA and FQGNSA. CDR3 length equals 16 residues. V shed 5 bases and J 1 base; nucleotides not matched to a gene: 8. The CDR3 spells CASSHPGQPSGNTIYF. As DNA, the CDR3 is TGTGCCAGCAGCCACCCGGGACAGCCGTCTGGAAACACCATATATTTT.

This clone was counted once. The gene calls are TRBV11-2 and TRBJ1-6; 9 nucleotides match TRBD1. CDR3 length equals 15 residues. V was clipped by 5 bases and J by 7 bases; unmatched bases: 6. Germline CDR1 and CDR2: SGHAT and FQNNGV. The CDR3 spells CASSSRTGENSPLHF. CDR3 DNA: TGTGCCAGCAGCAGCCGGACAGGGGAGAATTCACCCCTCCACTTT.

This sequence joins TRBV5-1 and TRBJ1-6, with TRBD1 matching over 9 bases. This CDR3 region has 14 residues. V shed 4 bases, J shed 9 bases, and the junction held 5 bases outside the gene matches. CDR1 and CDR2 from the germline V gene are SGHRS and YFSETQ. The CDR3 bases are TGCGCCAGCAGCACGGGACAGGGAGGTTCACCCCTCCACTTT. This gives the protein CASSTGQGGSPLHF.

This chain uses TRBV5-1 with TRBJ1-5; tentatively, D is TRBD1 (5 bases). V dropped 2 bases and J dropped 3 bases, with 12 bases sitting between them. Germline CDR1 is SGHRS and CDR2 is YFSETQ. The CDR3 is 15 residues long. The CDR3 reads CASSFGTGLNQPQHF. CDR3 DNA: TGCGCCAGCAGCTTTGGTACAGGTCTCAATCAGCCCCAGCATTTT.

V usage is TRBV3-1 (or the pseudogene TRBV3-2) and J usage is TRBJ2-7, with 12 positions matching TRBD1. The CDR3 sequence is 16 residues long. Looked up from germline, CDR1 is LGHDT and CDR2 is YNNKEL (reference sequence). V was clipped by 3 bases and J by 7 bases; unmatched bases: 10. The CDR3, as DNA: TGTGCCAGCAGCCACGCCGCCGGGACAGGGGGCGATGAGCAGTACTTC. Its protein product is CASSHAAGTGGDEQYF.

This clone was seen a few times. The J gene is TRBJ2-2, the V gene TRBV2; D possibly corresponds to TRBD2 (6 bases). Germline CDR1 SNHLY, CDR2 FYNNEI. With 10 bases removed from V and 6 bases from J, the gap between germline ends came to 24 bases. The CDR3 is 16 amino acids. Here the CDR3 DNA reads TGTGCCACCCCGGGTAGGAGGGGTGAGATTCCCGGGGAGCTGTTTTTT. Translating gives CATPGRRGEIPGELFF.

This chain links TRBV28 with TRBJ2-5, with TRBD2 matching 10 bases. The germline gives CDR1 MDHEN, CDR2 SYDVKM. V lost 5 bases and J lost 4; bases outside the gene matches: 4. The CDR3 covers 14 residues. CDR3 coding DNA: TGTGCCAGCAGTAGCGGGAGGGCGAGAGAGACCCAGTACTTC. Amino acid sequence: CASSSGRARETQYF.

The J gene is TRBJ1-4, the V gene TRBV5-5; TRBD1 agrees at 7 bases. Germline CDR1 reads SGHKS; CDR2 reads YYEKEE (reference sequence). This CDR3 spans 15 amino acids. The V gene end was trimmed by 4 bases and the J gene end by 5 bases; junction bases not matched to a gene: 8. The CDR3 nucleotides are TGTGCCAGCAGCCACATACAGGGGAGGAATGAAAAACTGTTTTTT. This encodes CASSHIQGRNEKLFF.